A selection of T cell receptor beta chains follows, all from one sample in a study of patients and donors after allogeneic stem cell transplantation. In TCRdb, the RT-PCR reads were re-called with MiXCR into one record per CDR3 protein. The table has about 960,000 distinct CDR3 sequences, over 15% seen once; the top ten hold 5% to 7.5%. The sample consisted of blood, either unsorted or a sorted T cell fraction (not recorded which). These receptors originate from a human donor who was either an allogeneic HSCT recipient or a stem cell or donor lymphocyte infusion donor (not recorded which). It is not recorded whose cells these are; they may come from a transplant donor. Both conserved end residues are part of each CDR3. The order of the fields is J gene, clone size, D gene, V gene, CDR3 protein, CDR3 DNA. A D gene is named only where the DNA matches it firmly. Not every row has a clone size; where given, it reads once, few, many or a size class.

J: TRBJ1-1
size: .
D: .
V: TRBV6-1
CDR3: CASSLLDRLEAFF
DNA: TGTGCCAGCAGTCTCTTGGACCGGCTTGAAGCTTTCTTT

J: TRBJ1-1
size: many
D: .
V: TRBV3-1
CDR3: CASSLGGNGEAFF
DNA: TGTGCCAGCAGCCTTGGGGGGAATGGTGAAGCTTTCTTT

J: TRBJ2-7
size: .
D: .
V: TRBV20-1
CDR3: CSARPLGSGDEQYF
DNA: TGCAGTGCTCGGCCCTTGGGGTCCGGGGACGAGCAGTACTTC

J: TRBJ1-2
size: few
D: .
V: TRBV20-1
CDR3: CSAPGAYGYTF
DNA: TGCAGTGCCCCTGGGGCCTATGGCTACACCTTC

J: TRBJ2-7
size: .
D: .
V: TRBV5-1
CDR3: CASKSALRSYEQYF
DNA: TGCGCCAGCAAAAGTGCCCTGCGGTCCTACGAGCAGTACTTC

J: TRBJ2-1
size: few
D: TRBD2
V: TRBV6-5
CDR3: CASSYRRGGPTSSYNEQFF
DNA: TGTGCCAGCAGTTACCGCCGCGGGGGGCCTACTAGCTCCTACAATGAGCAGTTCTTC

J: TRBJ1-2
size: few
D: .
V: TRBV7-2
CDR3: CASSLVTDGYGYTF
DNA: TGTGCCAGCAGCTTAGTAACGGATGGCTATGGCTACACCTTC

J: TRBJ1-1
size: .
D: TRBD1
V: TRBV27
CDR3: CASSTQSTGAPAFF
DNA: TGTGCCAGCAGTACACAGTCGACAGGGGCTCCCGCTTTCTTT

J: TRBJ2-2
size: few
D: .
V: TRBV11-2
CDR3: CASSLFLRGGRPGELFF
DNA: TGTGCCAGCAGCTTGTTCCTCAGGGGAGGGCGTCCCGGGGAGCTGTTTTTT

J: TRBJ2-5
size: .
D: TRBD2
V: TRBV4-1
CDR3: CASSSRLAGAGETQYF
DNA: TGCGCCAGCAGCTCTCGACTAGCGGGAGCGGGTGAGACCCAGTACTTC

J: TRBJ2-1
size: few
D: .
V: TRBV4-2
CDR3: CASSLQSPNEQFF
DNA: TGTGCCAGCAGCCTACAGAGTCCGAATGAGCAGTTCTTC

J: TRBJ2-7
size: .
D: TRBD1
V: TRBV6-1
CDR3: CASRQTGTGTKEQYF
DNA: TGTGCCAGCAGGCAGACCGGGACAGGGACGAAGGAGCAGTACTTC

J: TRBJ2-5
size: .
D: .
V: TRBV9
CDR3: CASSVVGGTGGETQYF
DNA: TGTGCCAGCAGCGTAGTTGGGGGGACCGGTGGGGAGACCCAGTACTTC

J: TRBJ1-1
size: .
D: .
V: TRBV24-1
CDR3: CATSDFSGAHFF
DNA: TGTGCCACCAGTGATTTTTCCGGGGCTCACTTCTTT

J: TRBJ1-1
size: .
D: .
V: TRBV20-1
CDR3: CSASPTRLLNTEAFF
DNA: TGCAGTGCTAGCCCGACTCGACTCCTGAACACTGAAGCTTTCTTT

J: TRBJ2-2
size: .
D: .
V: TRBV30
CDR3: CAGEPAILNTGELFF
DNA: TGTGCCGGGGAGCCAGCCATATTGAACACCGGGGAGCTGTTTTTT

J: TRBJ2-3
size: few
D: .
V: TRBV7-2
CDR3: CASSLVVRARTDTQYF
DNA: TGTGCCAGCAGCTTAGTGGTCAGGGCTAGGACAGATACGCAGTATTTT

J: TRBJ1-1
size: .
D: .
V: TRBV29-1
CDR3: CSACGVLNTEAFF
DNA: TGCAGCGCCTGCGGCGTATTGAACACTGAAGCTTTCTTT

J: TRBJ1-4
size: .
D: TRBD1
V: TRBV5-1
CDR3: CASSSGQGVFGEKLFF
DNA: TGCGCCAGCAGCTCCGGCCAGGGGGTCTTCGGTGAAAAACTGTTTTTT

J: TRBJ2-3
size: .
D: .
V: TRBV7-6
CDR3: CASSLVSVFGTDTQYF
DNA: TGTGCCAGCAGCTTAGTTTCTGTTTTCGGCACAGATACGCAGTATTTT

J: TRBJ2-1
size: few
D: .
V: TRBV20-1
CDR3: CSAVNRVGYNEQFF
DNA: TGCAGTGCTGTCAACAGGGTGGGGTACAATGAGCAGTTCTTC

J: TRBJ1-5
size: .
D: .
V: TRBV20-1
CDR3: CSGGTGKSNQPQHF
DNA: TGCAGTGGCGGAACAGGGAAAAGCAATCAGCCCCAGCATTTT

J: TRBJ1-2
size: .
D: .
V: TRBV4-1
CDR3: CASSHDRFRTLGGYTF
DNA: TGCGCCAGCAGCCACGATCGCTTCCGGACCCTTGGGGGCTACACCTTC

J: TRBJ1-1
size: .
D: .
V: TRBV27
CDR3: CASRQSVRVTEAFF
DNA: TGTGCCAGCCGGCAGTCGGTCAGGGTAACTGAAGCTTTCTTT

J: TRBJ1-2
size: few
D: TRBD1
V: TRBV6-1
CDR3: CASLPVWDRSNNNYGYTF
DNA: TGTGCCAGCCTGCCCGTTTGGGACAGAAGTAACAATAACTATGGCTACACCTTC

J: TRBJ1-2
size: .
D: .
V: TRBV29-1
CDR3: CSVAPSGNTF
DNA: TGCAGCGTTGCCCCGTCCGGCAACACCTTC

J: TRBJ1-1
size: .
D: .
V: TRBV20-1
CDR3: CSAGRGPEAFF
DNA: TGCAGTGCTGGCAGGGGACCTGAAGCTTTCTTT

J: TRBJ2-7
size: few
D: TRBD2
V: TRBV2
CDR3: CASSEKIGRREFIYEQYF
DNA: TGTGCCAGCAGTGAAAAAATAGGAAGGCGGGAGTTCATATACGAGCAGTACTTC

J: TRBJ2-7
size: many
D: TRBD1
V: TRBV10-3
CDR3: CAIKSGQGYEQYF
DNA: TGTGCCATCAAGAGTGGACAGGGCTACGAGCAGTACTTC

J: TRBJ1-5
size: .
D: .
V: TRBV4-1
CDR3: CASSQGGLGFNQPQHF
DNA: TGCGCCAGCAGCCAAGGGGGCCTGGGTTTCAATCAGCCCCAGCATTTT

J: TRBJ2-1
size: .
D: TRBD2
V: TRBV12-3/TRBV12-4
CDR3: CASRLAGGGNEQFF
DNA: TGTGCCAGCCGACTAGCGGGAGGGGGGAATGAGCAGTTCTTC

J: TRBJ1-4
size: few
D: .
V: TRBV12-3/TRBV12-4
CDR3: CASSPTYRVANEKLFF
DNA: TGTGCCAGCAGCCCCACCTACAGGGTAGCTAATGAAAAACTGTTTTTT

J: TRBJ2-5
size: .
D: .
V: TRBV5-5
CDR3: CASSPNGIVPGTQYF
DNA: TGTGCCAGCAGCCCCAATGGGATTGTACCGGGGACCCAGTACTTC

J: TRBJ2-7
size: .
D: .
V: TRBV6-5
CDR3: CASSTPGYEQYF
DNA: TGTGCCAGTTCGACCCCTGGTTACGAGCAGTACTTC

J: TRBJ2-5
size: many
D: .
V: TRBV12-3/TRBV12-4
CDR3: CASSWEEETQYF
DNA: TGTGCCAGCTCTTGGGAAGAAGAGACCCAGTACTTC

J: TRBJ2-1
size: .
D: .
V: TRBV7-3
CDR3: CASSLHPTKGEQFF
DNA: TGTGCCAGCAGCCTGCACCCGACTAAGGGTGAGCAGTTCTTC

J: TRBJ1-1
size: .
D: .
V: TRBV20-1
CDR3: CSARGQALARAFF
DNA: TGCAGTGCTAGAGGGCAGGCCCTAGCGCGCGCTTTCTTT

J: TRBJ1-3
size: many
D: .
V: TRBV5-1
CDR3: CASSGGGPGNTIYF
DNA: TGCGCCAGCAGCGGCGGAGGCCCTGGAAACACCATATATTTT

J: TRBJ2-7
size: .
D: .
V: TRBV28
CDR3: CASSLRKEQYF
DNA: TGTGCCAGCAGTTTACGCAAGGAGCAGTACTTC

J: TRBJ2-3
size: .
D: .
V: TRBV25-1
CDR3: CASSEPRGTTDTQYF
DNA: TGTGCCAGCAGTGAGCCGCGGGGTACAACAGATACGCAGTATTTT

J: TRBJ2-5
size: many
D: .
V: TRBV5-1
CDR3: CASSLDLAETQYF
DNA: TGCGCCAGCAGCTTGGACCTAGCTGAGACCCAGTACTTC

J: TRBJ2-2
size: .
D: .
V: TRBV29-1
CDR3: CSVLQVTGELFF
DNA: TGCAGCGTTTTGCAGGTCACCGGGGAGCTGTTTTTT

J: TRBJ2-3
size: few
D: .
V: TRBV10-2
CDR3: CASMSWGDTQYF
DNA: TGCGCCAGTATGAGCTGGGGAGATACGCAGTATTTT

J: TRBJ1-5
size: few
D: .
V: TRBV6-1
CDR3: CASSPEGGALHSNQPQHF
DNA: TGTGCCAGCAGTCCAGAGGGGGGGGCGCTACATAGCAATCAGCCCCAGCATTTT

J: TRBJ2-1
size: few
D: .
V: TRBV24-1
CDR3: CATSVNRDGYNEQFF
DNA: TGTGCCACCAGTGTAAACCGGGACGGTTACAATGAGCAGTTCTTC